The 20 T cell receptor beta chains given below trace back to one sample, sequenced in a study of regulatory T cells in long-lasting Graves disease. Arm-PCR of CDR3 regions and iRepertoire HTBI primers were the basis on which TCR beta libraries were built. MiXCR, run by TCRdb on the multiplex PCR reads, gives a single entry per CDR3 protein. The profile covers a few hundred thousand distinct CDR3 sequences, with around 20% appearing a single time and about 11% taken by the ten largest. Noted time point: newly diagnosed GD, antithyroid drugs for less than 3 months. PBMC-derived RNA was used for the TCR library. These sequences were also reported in another study, on T cells in Graves' hyperthyroidism and ophthalmopathy.

Material: peripheral blood mononuclear cells (PBMCs), obtained at new diagnosis, from a patient treated with antithyroid drugs. The receptors were sampled from a woman aged 30 to 39 with Graves disease.

This clonotype was seen at least ten times. The chain links TRBV6-1 to TRBJ1-1; D call uncertain. CDR1 MNHNS and CDR2 SASEGT come from the germline V gene. Trimming took 5 bases from V and 0 from J, leaving 13 bases between them. The CDR3 is made up of 15 amino acids. This chain's CDR3 is CASSPRIGMNTEAFF. CDR3 coding DNA: TGTGCCAGCAGTCCTCGGATAGGAATGAACACTGAAGCTTTCTTT.

The table lists this clonotype with many counts. This chain links TRBV7-9 with TRBJ1-4, with D maybe TRBD1 (6 bases). There are 19 residues in the CDR3. The V end lost 2 bases, the J end lost 6 bases, and 25 bases lay between the germline ends. Germline V gives CDR1 SEHNR, CDR2 FQNEAQ (reference sequence). CDR3: CASSLSYGGEFDSYEKLFF. CDR3 nucleotide sequence: TGTGCCAGCAGCTTAAGTTATGGGGGCGAATTCGATAGTTATGAAAAACTGTTTTTT. Full variable domain (remainder filled in from reference TRBV7-9 and TRBJ1-4): DTGVSQNPRHKITKRGQNVTFRCDPISEHNRLYWYRQTLGQGPEFLTYFQNEAQLEKSRLLSDRFSAERPKGSFSTLEIQRTEQGDSAMYLCASSLSYGGEFDSYEKLFFGSGTQLSVL.

V and J are TRBV4-1 and TRBJ2-1, with D possibly called TRBD1 or TRBD2 (6 bases each). The CDR3 length is 17 residues. Per germline, CDR1 MGHRA and CDR2 YSYEKL. V gave up 2 bases and J gave up 3 bases, with 17 bases separating them. DNA of the CDR3: TGCGCCAGCAGCCAACCCCCACAGGGCGGGGACTACAATGAGCAGTTCTTC. Its translation is CASSQPPQGGDYNEQFF.

This clonotype showed up many times. V gene TRBV28 combines with J gene TRBJ2-3; 10 bases line up with TRBD2. This CDR3 has 15 amino acids. Germline trimming cut 5 bases from V and 4 bases from J; bases unmatched to any gene: 6. Per the germline V gene, CDR1 is MDHEN and CDR2 is SYDVKM. The CDR3 coding sequence is TGTGCCAGCAGTAGGAGCGGGAGGGCCGCAGATACGCAGTATTTT. This codes for CASSRSGRAADTQYF.

Comment on this clonotype: This may stem from a read error, because a much larger clone lies one nucleotide away. This likely comes from a read error, as the CDR3 has no conserved phenylalanine or tryptophan at its end. This chain links TRBV7-2 with TRBJ2-3; 9 positions agree with TRBD2. V gave up 3 bases and J gave up 4 bases; unmatched junction bases: 11. Germline CDR1 and CDR2: SGHTA and FQGNSA. The CDR3 is made up of 17 amino acids. The CDR3 protein is CASSFYFGSGRPDTQYL. The CDR3 DNA sequence: TGTGCCAGCAGCTTTTACTTTGGTAGCGGGAGACCAGATACGCAGTATCTT.

This clonotype was seen many times. The chain is built from TRBV20-1 and TRBJ2-5; 11 bases map to TRBD2. This CDR3 region has 15 residues. Germline V CDR1 and CDR2: DFQATT, SNEGSKA (reference sequence). V gave up 0 bases and J gave up 5 bases; unmatched junction bases: 5. The CDR3 bases are TGCAGTGCTAGAGATAGCGGGGGGGCACGGGAGACCCAGTACTTC. Translating gives CSARDSGGARETQYF.

In its sample, this clonotype was seen many times. The chain carries TRBV11-3 and TRBJ1-4; tentative D call: TRBD1 (5 bases). V lost 5 bases, J lost 8 bases, and 12 bases lay in between. Germline CDR1 and CDR2: SGHNT and YENEEA. The CDR3 contains 13 residues. The CDR3 DNA is TGTGCCAGCAGCCGGGACGGACGGGAAAAACTGTTTTTT. Translating it yields CASSRDGREKLFF.

This clonotype was recorded at least ten times. The chain links TRBV7-9 to TRBJ1-6; unclear D gene. This CDR3 comprises 16 residues. The V end lost 3 bases, the J end lost 2 bases, and 11 bases lay between the germline ends. Germline V gives CDR1 SEHNR, CDR2 FQNEAQ (reference sequence). CDR3 DNA sequence: TGTGCCAGCAGCTTGTCCCCGGGCCCCTATAATTCACCCCTCCACTTT. It yields the protein CASSLSPGPYNSPLHF.

Points on this clonotype: Given a much more abundant clone one base away, this may be a read error. The CDR3 reads CSAQDSDGYTF. As DNA, the CDR3 is TGCAGTGCTCAAGACAGTGATGGCTACACCTTC. The chain recombines TRBV20-1 with TRBJ1-2, with D possibly TRBD1 on 5 matching bases. Germline lookup yields CDR1 DFQATT and CDR2 SNEGSKA (reference sequence). Trimming took off 5 bases at V and 6 bases at J, with 10 bases between the two ends. The CDR3 extends over 11 amino acids.

This clonotype has at least ten counts. The rearrangement uses TRBV5-1 and TRBJ2-7; D is unresolved. Germline-derived CDR1 and CDR2 are SGHRS and YFSETQ. V lost 0 bases and J 2 bases, leaving 15 bases between the germline ends. The CDR3 length is 16 residues. CDR3 residues: CASSLELGGWAYEQYF. CDR3 nucleotide sequence: TGCGCCAGCAGCTTGGAACTCGGCGGATGGGCCTACGAGCAGTACTTC.

There are many counts of this clonotype. The V gene is TRBV11-2, the J gene TRBJ1-1, with D unclear. The germline V gene encodes CDR1 SGHAT and CDR2 FQNNGV. With 3 bases removed from V and 6 bases from J, the gap between germline ends came to 11 bases. This CDR3 is built from 13 residues. The CDR3 DNA reads TGTGCCAGCAGCTTGATGGTCTCAGCTGAAGCTTTCTTT. Protein sequence: CASSLMVSAEAFF.

This clonotype appeared many times. The V and J genes are TRBV5-1 and TRBJ2-7, with D possibly TRBD1 on 6 matching bases. Looked up from germline, CDR1 is SGHRS and CDR2 is YFSETQ. The CDR3 has 14 amino acids. Trimming cost V 0 bases and J 5 bases, with 12 bases left between them. The chain's CDR3 is CASSLDRVGDEQYF. CDR3 in DNA: TGCGCCAGCAGCTTGGACAGGGTAGGCGACGAGCAGTACTTC.

This clonotype showed up many times. The chain employs TRBV30 and TRBJ1-6; unclear D gene. Germline V CDR1 and CDR2: GTSNPN, SVGIG (reference sequence). The CDR3 totals 13 residues. V shed 5 bases and J shed 9 bases, with 14 bases lying between them. CDR3 in DNA: TGTGCCTGGGAGGCGTTGGTGGGTTCACCCCTCCACTTT. It yields the protein CAWEALVGSPLHF.

CDR3 nucleotides: TGTGCCAGCAGTGAAGAGTTGCTCTCCACAGATACGCAGTATTTT. Its translation: CASSEELLSTDTQYF. The rearrangement uses TRBV2 and TRBJ2-3; D unresolved. The germline CDR1 and CDR2 sequences are SNHLY and FYNNEI. The CDR3 has 15 amino acids. V was trimmed by 1 base and J by 2 bases, leaving 10 bases between them.

V and J are TRBV5-1 and TRBJ2-1; 9 bases map to TRBD2. Germline V gives CDR1 SGHRS, CDR2 YFSETQ. Germline trimming cut 9 bases from V and 10 bases from J; bases unmatched to any gene: 8. This CDR3 is 12 amino acids long. The CDR3 protein is CATQIAGDEQFF. Written as DNA, the CDR3 is TGCGCCACCCAAATAGCGGGAGACGAGCAGTTCTTC. The variable domain in full, with the rest retrieved from reference TRBV5-1 and TRBJ2-1, is KAGVTQTPRYLIKTRGQQVTLSCSPISGHRSVSWYQQTPGQGLQFLFEYFSETQRNKGNFPGRFSGRQFSNSRSEMNVSTLELGDSALYLCATQIAGDEQFFGPGTRLTVL.

The chain is built from TRBV27 and TRBJ2-7; D might be TRBD2 (6 bases). The CDR3 consists of 14 residues. V was clipped by 5 bases and J by 3 bases, with 14 bases between them. Germline V gene lookup returns CDR1 MNHEY and CDR2 SMNVEV (reference sequence). The DNA for the CDR3 is TGTGCCAGCAGTCGTACCCGCGGGGACTACGAGCAGTACTTC. Translation gives CASSRTRGDYEQYF.

This clonotype was seen repeatedly, ten times or more. The chain employs TRBV2 and TRBJ2-7; no clear D. The germline CDR1 and CDR2 sequences are SNHLY and FYNNEI. V was pared by 2 bases and J by 8 bases, with 16 bases between. The CDR3 is 14 amino acids. The CDR3 nucleotides read TGTGCCAGCAGTGAATCGGCAGGTTTTGGAAAGCAGTACTTC. This gives the protein CASSESAGFGKQYF.

This clonotype was observed a few times. The rearrangement uses TRBV18 and TRBJ2-2, with D maybe TRBD1 (6 bases). There are 14 residues in the CDR3. V was trimmed by 8 bases and J by 0 bases, leaving 10 bases between them. Germline assignment: CDR1 KGHSH and CDR2 LQKENI. The CDR3 DNA reads TGTGCCAGCCCAGGGGTACCGAACACCGGGGAGCTGTTTTTT. Its translation is CASPGVPNTGELFF. Full variable domain (remainder filled in from reference TRBV18 and TRBJ2-2): NAGVMQNPRHLVRRRGQEARLRCSPMKGHSHVYWYRQLPEEGLKFMVYLQKENIIDESGMPKERFSAEFPKEGPSILRIQQVVRGDSAAYFCASPGVPNTGELFFGEGSRLTVL.

The chain combines TRBV3-1 with TRBJ1-1; tentatively, D is TRBD1 (5 bases). V gave up 1 base and J gave up 7 bases, with 13 bases separating them. Per germline, CDR1 LGHDT and CDR2 YNNKEL (reference sequence). The CDR3 is 14 residues long. This CDR3 is CASSQGGGPYEAFF. DNA of the CDR3: TGTGCCAGCAGCCAAGGGGGCGGGCCGTATGAAGCTTTCTTT.

Remarks on this clonotype: This could be a read error, since a much larger clone is one nucleotide away. V gene TRBV6-1 combines with J gene TRBJ2-1; D unresolved. The CDR3 totals 12 residues. CDR1 is MNHNS, CDR2 SASEGT, per germline. This chain's CDR3 is CASRARDNEQVF. As DNA, the CDR3 is TGTGCCAGCAGGGCCCGAGACAATGAGCAGGTCTTC.